This passage covers 30 T cell receptor beta chains from one sample sequenced in a study of blood T cells in healthy people across ages. The use of a sample-barcoded 5' primer and a J-beta primer mix characterized a second PCR of roughly 7 to 12 cycles. TCRdb re-called the 5' RACE reads through MiXCR, storing one row per CDR3 protein. The sample shows roughly 1.4 million distinct CDR3 sequences, roughly 59% of them seen only once. Sequencing was carried out using blood. These TCRs come from a man between 18 and 35 years old in good health.

The chain joins TRBV6-6 to TRBJ2-4; tentative D call: TRBD2 (6 bases). Trimming removed 8 bases from V and 4 bases from J, with 9 bases in between. From germline, CDR1 is MNHNY and CDR2 SVGAGI (reference sequence). The CDR3 totals 12 residues. CDR3 nucleotides: TGTGCCAGCGGGACTGCGAAAAACATTCAGTACTTC. Translation gives CASGTAKNIQYF.

The gene calls are TRBV5-5 and TRBJ1-3; possible D gene TRBD1, 5 bases. The V end was cut by 4 bases, the J end by 1 base, with 12 bases between. This CDR3 is built from 15 residues. Per the germline V gene, CDR1 is SGHKS and CDR2 is YYEKEE (reference sequence). The CDR3 DNA reads as TGTGCCAGCAGCGGGGGGTCATGGTCTGGAAACACCATATATTTT. Translating it yields CASSGGSWSGNTIYF.

The chain recombines TRBV7-9 with TRBJ1-2; the D gene is possibly TRBD1 (5 bases). The CDR3 has 15 residues. The V end was cut by 4 bases, the J end by 4 bases, with 16 bases between. The germline V gene encodes CDR1 SEHNR and CDR2 FQNEAQ (reference sequence). CDR3 bases: TGTGCCAGCAGCTCTCGACCGACAGATTTCTATGGCTACACCTTC. The encoded protein is CASSSRPTDFYGYTF.

This chain uses TRBV28 with TRBJ2-1; the match to TRBD2 covers 10 bases. V dropped 3 bases and J dropped 7; count of bases not matched to a gene: 9. There are 16 residues in the CDR3. Germline V gives CDR1 MDHEN, CDR2 SYDVKM. CDR3 sequence reads: CASSFLSGRAGNEQFF. The CDR3 bases are TGTGCCAGCAGTTTCTTAAGCGGGAGGGCAGGGAATGAGCAGTTCTTC.

The chain has TRBV12-3 or TRBV12-4 and TRBJ2-5; D may match TRBD1 or TRBD2 (6 bases each). The CDR3 length is 15 residues. The V end was cut by 6 bases, the J end by 0 bases, with 14 bases between. Here the CDR3 reads CASSNSGAYQETQYF. The CDR3 DNA follows: TGTGCCAGCAGCAACTCGGGGGCGTACCAAGAGACCCAGTACTTC.

The V and J genes are TRBV9 and TRBJ1-2; D is ambiguous. CDR1 and CDR2 from the germline V gene are SGDLS and YYNGEE. The V gene lost 4 bases and the J gene lost 8 bases, with 21 bases spanning the gap. The CDR3 totals 15 residues. CDR3: CASSPRTDGVNGYTF. In DNA form, the CDR3 reads TGTGCCAGCAGCCCTCGGACCGACGGAGTCAACGGCTACACCTTC.

This clonotype was seen once. This chain uses TRBV27 with TRBJ1-2; TRBD1 matches 9 bases. The junction had 7 bases not matched to a gene; V was cut back by 3 bases and J by 2 bases. The CDR3 is 16 amino acids. Germline loops: CDR1 MNHEY, CDR2 SMNVEV (reference sequence). In nucleotides, the CDR3 is TGTGCCAGCAGTTTCATCGGTGGGACAGGGAACTATGGCTACACCTTC. Encoded protein: CASSFIGGTGNYGYTF.

The chain carries TRBV5-5 and TRBJ1-1, with no clear D. The CDR3 runs 14 residues. Germline CDR1 SGHKS, CDR2 YYEKEE (reference sequence). Trimming pared 5 bases from V and 7 bases from J, leaving 18 bases between. CDR3 loop: CASREPGRAYEAFF. CDR3 coding DNA: TGTGCCAGCAGGGAACCGGGCCGGGCTTATGAAGCTTTCTTT.

This clonotype was observed a handful of times. This chain joins TRBV12-3 or TRBV12-4 and TRBJ2-5; 13 bases are a match to TRBD2. The V and J ends lost 7 bases and 6 bases, in that order; junction bases with no gene match: 8. CDR3 size: 15 residues. CDR3 sequence: CASTQGTSGIKTQYF. As DNA, the CDR3 is TGTGCCAGCACTCAAGGGACTAGCGGGATAAAGACCCAGTACTTC.

A single count supports this clonotype. The CDR3 nucleotides are TGTGCCAGCAGCTTGGGTGTGGACCCGGGATCCTACGAGCAGTACTTC. It specifies CASSLGVDPGSYEQYF. The chain uses TRBV7-8 and TRBJ2-7; a weak D match, TRBD2 (5 bases). The length of the CDR3 is 16 residues. In germline, CDR1 is SGHVS, CDR2 FQNEAQ. Trimming removed 3 bases from V and 1 base from J, with 16 bases in between.

The genes are TRBV27 and TRBJ1-4, with D hard to call. V was clipped by 4 bases and J by 4 bases, with 10 bases between them. Germline CDR1 is MNHEY and CDR2 is SMNVEV (reference sequence). The CDR3 contains 14 residues. The CDR3 here is CASSSRHFNEKLFF. The CDR3, as DNA: TGTGCCAGCAGTTCACGACACTTTAATGAAAAACTGTTTTTT.

The CDR3 region has the DNA TGCGCCAGCAGCTTGTCGATCGCAGAAGAGACCAAAAACATTCAGTACTTC. Protein: CASSLSIAEETKNIQYF. The chain carries TRBV5-1 and TRBJ2-4; D uncertain. V lost 1 base to trimming and J lost 2 bases, with 16 bases between them. CDR1 is SGHRS and CDR2 is YFSETQ in the germline V gene. The CDR3 extends over 17 amino acids.

The genes are TRBV20-1 and TRBJ2-1; D is ambiguous. The germline V gene has CDR1 DFQATT and CDR2 SNEGSKA (reference sequence). The length of the CDR3 is 13 residues. V was cut by 0 bases and J by 8 bases, with 11 bases left in between. The CDR3 here is CSARDRIADEQFF. The CDR3 bases are TGCAGTGCTAGAGATAGAATAGCAGATGAGCAGTTCTTC.

This rearrangement joins TRBV28 to TRBJ2-5; D unresolved. V lost 10 bases and J lost 4, with 16 bases in between. Germline CDR1 reads MDHEN; CDR2 reads SYDVKM. There are 13 residues in the CDR3. CDR3 in amino acids: CATNLAAVETQYF. The CDR3 DNA is TGTGCCACCAACCTGGCTGCCGTAGAGACCCAGTACTTC.

As DNA, the CDR3 is TGTGCCAGCAGCCGCTGGTCCGACAATGAGCAGTTCTTC. This sequence encodes CASSRWSDNEQFF. This rearrangement joins TRBV7-2 to TRBJ2-1; no definite D call. The CDR3 is 13 amino acids. Germline CDR1 is SGHTA and CDR2 is FQGNSA. Trimming took 5 bases from V and 5 from J, leaving 10 bases between them.

This clonotype was counted only a few times. The chain links TRBV6-2 or TRBV6-3 to TRBJ1-4; D gene ambiguous. Germline V CDR1 and CDR2: MNHEY, SVGEGT. The CDR3 has 16 residues. Trimming took off 4 bases at V and 4 bases at J, with 16 bases between the two ends. In nucleotides, the CDR3 is TGTGCCAGCAGTTCAAGCTACGATCTCGTTAATGAAAAACTGTTTTTT. As protein: CASSSSYDLVNEKLFF.

The chain carries TRBV27 and TRBJ2-7, with D unresolved. Germline V gene sequence: CDR1 MNHEY, CDR2 SMNVEV (reference sequence). Deletions cut 4 bases from V and 2 bases from J, with 15 bases between. The CDR3 is 15 amino acids. CDR3 in amino acids: CASSSYSGQTYEQYF. In DNA, the CDR3 is TGTGCCAGCAGTTCCTATTCGGGCCAGACCTACGAGCAGTACTTC.

This chain connects TRBV5-1 to TRBJ2-4, with 13 nucleotides matching TRBD2. With V trimmed by 3 bases and J by 13 bases, 7 bases remained unmatched. Germline V gene sequence: CDR1 SGHRS, CDR2 YFSETQ. This CDR3 contains 14 residues. CDR3 in DNA: TGCGCCAGCAGCTCGACTAGCGGGGGGACCAAGCAGTACTTC. Its protein product is CASSSTSGGTKQYF.

This clonotype came up once. The rearrangement joins TRBV29-1 to TRBJ2-5; D not resolved. Germline V gene sequence: CDR1 SQVTM, CDR2 ANQGSEA. Trimming cost V 2 bases and J 0 bases, with 10 bases left between them. The CDR3 consists of 14 residues. CDR3 loop: CSVERWAYQETQYF. As DNA, the CDR3 is TGCAGCGTTGAAAGGTGGGCGTACCAAGAGACCCAGTACTTC.

The chain combines TRBV11-2 with TRBJ2-5; D remains unclear. Judging by the DNA end, TRBJ2-7 fits better; the J call may be wrong. The CDR3 has 15 amino acids. Germline V CDR1 and CDR2: SGHAT, FQNNGV. Written as DNA, the CDR3 is TGTGCCAGCAGCTCGAGCTTGGGTGGGGTCCACGAGCAGTACTTC. Its protein product is CASSSSLGGVHEQYF.

This clonotype came up a few times. The rearrangement joins TRBV20-1 to TRBJ2-7, with D unclear. Deletions cut 0 bases from V and 0 bases from J, with 12 bases between. This CDR3 is built from 15 residues. CDR1 is DFQATT and CDR2 is SNEGSKA in the germline V gene (reference sequence). The CDR3 coding sequence is TGCAGTGCTAGAGATCTCCAAGGCTACTCCTACGAGCAGTACTTC. This sequence encodes CSARDLQGYSYEQYF.

The V call is TRBV20-1, the J call TRBJ2-3; 8 bases are shared with TRBD1. Germline CDR1 is DFQATT and CDR2 is SNEGSKA (reference sequence). The junction had 10 bases not matched to a gene; V was cut back by 0 bases and J by 2 bases. The CDR3 totals 17 residues. CDR3 DNA sequence: TGCAGTGCTAGAGATCTCAGGGACAGGTTTTCCACAGATACGCAGTATTTT. It codes for CSARDLRDRFSTDTQYF.

The rearrangement links TRBV12-3 or TRBV12-4 to TRBJ1-2; D is unclear. Trimming removed 6 bases from V and 0 bases from J, with 14 bases in between. The CDR3 consists of 15 residues. CDR3 DNA: TGTGCCAGCAGCGCCGGGATCGAGACTAACTATGGCTACACCTTC. This codes for CASSAGIETNYGYTF.

V and J are TRBV6-6 and TRBJ1-5; a weak D match, TRBD1 (5 bases). Trimming took off 8 bases at V and 5 bases at J, with 19 bases between the two ends. The CDR3 sequence is 15 residues long. CDR1 MNHNY and CDR2 SVGAGI come from the germline V gene (reference sequence). The CDR3 sequence is CASCPTAASHQPQHF. The DNA of the CDR3 is TGTGCCAGCTGTCCGACAGCCGCATCCCATCAGCCCCAGCATTTT.

This clonotype was detected only a few times. V gene TRBV10-3 combines with J gene TRBJ1-4, with D tentatively TRBD1 (6 bases). The ends were cut back, 3 bases at V and 3 bases at J, with 14 bases in the middle. The CDR3 loop spans 16 amino acids. The germline V gene encodes CDR1 ENHRY and CDR2 SYGVKD. The CDR3 nucleotides read TGTGCCATCAGTGATTCGAGGGGGTTGGCTAATGAAAAACTGTTTTTT. It specifies CAISDSRGLANEKLFF.

The V call is TRBV15, the J call TRBJ1-2, with D unresolved. Trimming took 0 bases from V and 5 from J, leaving 7 bases between them. Germline CDR1 and CDR2: LNHNV and YYDKDF (reference sequence). This CDR3 is 13 amino acids long. The CDR3 nucleotides read TGTGCCACCAGCAGAGACCCGGTTTATGGCTACACCTTC. Protein product: CATSRDPVYGYTF.

The rearrangement links TRBV29-1 to TRBJ2-5, with 8 positions matching TRBD2. The CDR3 sequence is 13 residues long. The germline V gene encodes CDR1 SQVTM and CDR2 ANQGSEA. The V segment lost 6 bases and the J segment 5 bases; nucleotides outside the gene matches: 8. The CDR3 coding sequence is TGCAGCGTAAGCGGGGGCCAGGGTGAGACCCAGTACTTC. Residues: CSVSGGQGETQYF.

The CDR3 loop reads CASSLQGRKNIQYF. DNA of the CDR3: TGTGCCAGCAGCTTACAGGGTCGCAAAAACATTCAGTACTTC. The chain has TRBV7-9 and TRBJ2-4; tentative D call: TRBD1 (5 bases). Trimming took off 2 bases at V and 3 bases at J, with 8 bases between the two ends. The CDR3 length is 14 residues. Germline CDR1 SEHNR, CDR2 FQNEAQ (reference sequence). The whole variable domain, filled in from reference TRBV7-9 and TRBJ2-4, reads DTGVSQNPRHKITKRGQNVTFRCDPISEHNRLYWYRQTLGQGPEFLTYFQNEAQLEKSRLLSDRFSAERPKGSFSTLEIQRTEQGDSAMYLCASSLQGRKNIQYFGAGTRLSVL.

In DNA, the CDR3 is TGCAGTGCCCCCATAGCGGGAGGGCCGGGCGAGCAGTACTTC. The encoded protein is CSAPIAGGPGEQYF. The chain uses TRBV20-1 and TRBJ2-5; 11 bases align to TRBD2. The end of the DNA fits TRBJ2-7 better, so the J call may be wrong. CDR1 is DFQATT, CDR2 SNEGSKA, per germline (reference sequence). CDR3 length: 14 amino acids.

Written as DNA, the CDR3 is TGTGCCAGCAGTTCAGGGTTTTCACCCCTCCACTTT. It encodes CASSSGFSPLHF. The chain links TRBV28 to TRBJ1-6, with a tentative D call TRBD1 (5 bases). The germline CDR1 and CDR2 sequences are MDHEN and SYDVKM. Trimming took 4 bases from V and 9 from J, leaving 7 bases between them. The CDR3 is made up of 12 amino acids.